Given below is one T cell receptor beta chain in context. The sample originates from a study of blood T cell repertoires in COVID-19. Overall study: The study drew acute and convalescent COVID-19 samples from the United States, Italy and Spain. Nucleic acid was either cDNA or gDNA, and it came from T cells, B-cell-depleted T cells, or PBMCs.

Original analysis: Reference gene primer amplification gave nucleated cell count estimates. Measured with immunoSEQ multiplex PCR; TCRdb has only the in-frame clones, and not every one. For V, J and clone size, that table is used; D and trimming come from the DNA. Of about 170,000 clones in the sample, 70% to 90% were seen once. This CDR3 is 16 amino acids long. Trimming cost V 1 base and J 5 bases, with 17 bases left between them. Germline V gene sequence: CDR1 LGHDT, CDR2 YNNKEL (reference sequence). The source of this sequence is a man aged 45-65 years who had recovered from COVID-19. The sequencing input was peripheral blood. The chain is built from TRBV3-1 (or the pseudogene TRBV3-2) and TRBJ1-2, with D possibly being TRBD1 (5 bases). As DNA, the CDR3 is TGTGCCAGCAGCCAAGTTAAACTTCGTGGGGCATATGGCTACACCTTC. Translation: CASSQVKLRGAYGYTF.